This entry describes one TCR beta chain. The antigen is undetermined. The record originates from a study of T cell repertoires in cytomegalovirus infection. Study overall: TCR beta signatures that were public indicated CMV infection and matching HLA type.

Trimming took off 1 base at V and 4 bases at J, with 14 bases between the two ends. This CDR3 spans 15 amino acids. Germline CDR1 reads SEHNR; CDR2 reads FQNEAQ (reference sequence). TCRdb used MiXCR to reprocess the reads, holding one entry per CDR3 protein. The top ten clones hold about two thirds of a sample with around 100,000 distinct CDR3 sequences, about 40% of them seen once. The receptor was derived from a human donor in good health (CMV status not recorded). Some clones in this sample may be carry-over from other donors' samples. The specimen was CD8+ T cells from cultured PBMCs, collected from culture after CMV antigen stimulation. V and J are TRBV7-9 and TRBJ2-7, with D uncertain. This CDR3 reads CASSLVLVPKYEQYF. The CDR3 bases are TGTGCCAGCAGCTTAGTTCTGGTTCCTAAATACGAGCAGTACTTC.